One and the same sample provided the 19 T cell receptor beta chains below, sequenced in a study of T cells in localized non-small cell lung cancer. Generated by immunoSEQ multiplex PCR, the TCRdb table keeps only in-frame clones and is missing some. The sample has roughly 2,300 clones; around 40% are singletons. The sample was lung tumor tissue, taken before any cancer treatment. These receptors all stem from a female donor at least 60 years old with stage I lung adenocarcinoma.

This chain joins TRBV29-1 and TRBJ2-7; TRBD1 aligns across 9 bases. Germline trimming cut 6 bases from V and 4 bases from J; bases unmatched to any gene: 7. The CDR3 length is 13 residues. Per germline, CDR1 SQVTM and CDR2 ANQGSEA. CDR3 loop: CSVALGQGYEQYF. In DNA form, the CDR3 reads TGCAGCGTGGCCCTGGGACAGGGATACGAGCAGTACTTC.

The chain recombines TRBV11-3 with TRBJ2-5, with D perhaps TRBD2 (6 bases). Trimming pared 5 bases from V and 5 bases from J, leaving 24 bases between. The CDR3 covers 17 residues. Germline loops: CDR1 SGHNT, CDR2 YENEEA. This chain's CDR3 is CASSASWVREKWETQYF. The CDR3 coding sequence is TGTGCCAGCAGCGCCTCCTGGGTTCGGGAGAAATGGGAGACCCAGTACTTC.

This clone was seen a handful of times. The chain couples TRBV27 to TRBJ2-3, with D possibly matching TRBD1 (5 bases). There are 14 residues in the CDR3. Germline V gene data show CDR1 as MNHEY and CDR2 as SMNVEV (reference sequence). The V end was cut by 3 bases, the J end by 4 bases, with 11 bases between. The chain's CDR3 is CASSLKGLADTQYF. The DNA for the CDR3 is TGTGCCAGCAGTTTGAAGGGGCTCGCAGATACGCAGTATTTT.

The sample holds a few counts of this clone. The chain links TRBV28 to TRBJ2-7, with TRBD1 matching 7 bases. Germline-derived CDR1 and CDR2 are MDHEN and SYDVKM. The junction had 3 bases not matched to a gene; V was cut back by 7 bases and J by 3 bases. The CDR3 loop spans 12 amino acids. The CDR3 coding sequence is TGTGCCAGCAAGACAGGGAACTACGAGCAGTACTTC. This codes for CASKTGNYEQYF. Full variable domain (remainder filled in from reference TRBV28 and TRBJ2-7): DVKVTQSSRYLVKRTGEKVFLECVQDMDHENMFWYRQDPGLGLRLIYFSYDVKMKEKGDIPEGYSVSREKKERFSLILESASTNQTSMYLCASKTGNYEQYFGPGTRLTVT.

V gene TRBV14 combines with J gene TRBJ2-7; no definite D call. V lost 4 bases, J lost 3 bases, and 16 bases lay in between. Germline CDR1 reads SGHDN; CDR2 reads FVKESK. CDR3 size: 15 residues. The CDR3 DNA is TGTGCCAGCAGCCTACTACCGGAAAGGAACTACGAGCAGTACTTC. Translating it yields CASSLLPERNYEQYF.

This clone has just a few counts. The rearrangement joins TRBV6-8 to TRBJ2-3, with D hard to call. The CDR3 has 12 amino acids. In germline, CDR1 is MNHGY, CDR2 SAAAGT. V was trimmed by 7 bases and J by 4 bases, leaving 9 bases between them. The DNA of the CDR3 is TGTGCCAGCAAGAAAGGTGCAGATACGCAGTATTTT. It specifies CASKKGADTQYF.

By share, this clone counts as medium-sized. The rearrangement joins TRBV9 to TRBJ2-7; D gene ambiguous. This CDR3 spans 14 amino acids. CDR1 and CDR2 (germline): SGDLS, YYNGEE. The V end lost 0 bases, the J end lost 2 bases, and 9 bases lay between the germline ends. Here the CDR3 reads CASSVGVSAYEQYF. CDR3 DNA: TGTGCCAGCAGCGTAGGAGTCTCGGCCTACGAGCAGTACTTC.

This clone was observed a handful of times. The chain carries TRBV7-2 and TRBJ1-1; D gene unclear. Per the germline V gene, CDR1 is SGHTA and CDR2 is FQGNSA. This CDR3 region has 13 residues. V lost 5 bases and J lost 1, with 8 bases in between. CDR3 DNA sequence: TGTGCCAGCAGCGCCGGACGGAACACTGAAGCTTTCTTT. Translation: CASSAGRNTEAFF.

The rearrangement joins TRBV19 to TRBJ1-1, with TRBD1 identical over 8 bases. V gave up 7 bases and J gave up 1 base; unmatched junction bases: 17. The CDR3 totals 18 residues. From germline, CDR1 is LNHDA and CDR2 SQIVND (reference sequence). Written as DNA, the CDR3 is TGTGCCAGTAAGGGGCTGGGACAGGCTCCGGGGAGGAACACTGAAGCTTTCTTT. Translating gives CASKGLGQAPGRNTEAFF.

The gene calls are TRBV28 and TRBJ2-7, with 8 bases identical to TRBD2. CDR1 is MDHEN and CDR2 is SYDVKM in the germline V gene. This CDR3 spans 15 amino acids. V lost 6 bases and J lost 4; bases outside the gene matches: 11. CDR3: CASSNSGRGGYEQYF. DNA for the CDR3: TGTGCCAGCAGCAACAGCGGGAGAGGGGGGTACGAGCAGTACTTC.

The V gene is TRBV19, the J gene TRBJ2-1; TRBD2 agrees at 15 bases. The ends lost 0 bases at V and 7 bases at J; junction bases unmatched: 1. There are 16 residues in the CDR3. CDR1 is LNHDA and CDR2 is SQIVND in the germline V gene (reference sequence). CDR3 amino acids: CASSIEGTSGRNEQFF. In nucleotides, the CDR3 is TGTGCCAGTAGTATAGAAGGGACTAGCGGGAGGAATGAGCAGTTCTTC.

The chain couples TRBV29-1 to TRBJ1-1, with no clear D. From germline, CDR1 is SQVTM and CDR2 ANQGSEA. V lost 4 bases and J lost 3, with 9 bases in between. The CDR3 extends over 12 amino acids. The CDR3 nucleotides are TGCAGCGTTGCTCCCGGCCACACTGAAGCTTTCTTT. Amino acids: CSVAPGHTEAFF.

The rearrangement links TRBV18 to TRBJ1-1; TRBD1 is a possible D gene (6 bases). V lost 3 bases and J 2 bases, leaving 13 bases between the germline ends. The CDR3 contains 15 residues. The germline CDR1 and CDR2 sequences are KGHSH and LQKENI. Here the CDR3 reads CASSPGAGINTEAFF. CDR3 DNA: TGTGCCAGCTCACCGGGGGCGGGAATTAACACTGAAGCTTTCTTT.

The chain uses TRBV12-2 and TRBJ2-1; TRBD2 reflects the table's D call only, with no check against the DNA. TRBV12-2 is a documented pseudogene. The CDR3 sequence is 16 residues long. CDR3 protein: CASRLTAGGRYNEQFF. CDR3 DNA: TGTGCAAGTCGCTTGACGGCGGGAGGGAGGTACAATGAGCAGTTCTTC.

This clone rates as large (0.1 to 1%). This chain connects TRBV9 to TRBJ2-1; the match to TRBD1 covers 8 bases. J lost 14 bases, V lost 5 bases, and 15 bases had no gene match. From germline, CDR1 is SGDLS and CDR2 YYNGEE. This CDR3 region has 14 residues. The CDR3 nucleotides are TGTGCCAGCAGTGCTACCCCGGGACAGGCGGTTGAGTTCTTC. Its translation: CASSATPGQAVEFF. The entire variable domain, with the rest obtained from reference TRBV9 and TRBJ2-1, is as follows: DSGVTQTPKHLITATGQRVTLRCSPRSGDLSVYWYQQSLDQGLQFLIQYYNGEERAKGNILERFSAQQFPDLHSELNLSSLELGDSALYFCASSATPGQAVEFFGPGTRLTVL.

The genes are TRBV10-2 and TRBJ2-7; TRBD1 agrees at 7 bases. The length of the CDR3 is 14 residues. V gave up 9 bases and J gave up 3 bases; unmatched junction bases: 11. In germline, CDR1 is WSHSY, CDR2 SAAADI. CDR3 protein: CASQLNRGNYEQYF. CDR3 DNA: TGCGCCAGTCAGCTTAACAGGGGAAACTACGAGCAGTACTTC.

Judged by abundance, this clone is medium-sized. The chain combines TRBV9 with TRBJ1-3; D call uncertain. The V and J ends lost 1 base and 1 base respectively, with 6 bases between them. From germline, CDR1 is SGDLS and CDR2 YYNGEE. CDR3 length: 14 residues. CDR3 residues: CASSVRDSGNTIYF. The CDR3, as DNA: TGTGCCAGCAGCGTACGGGATTCTGGAAACACCATATATTTT.

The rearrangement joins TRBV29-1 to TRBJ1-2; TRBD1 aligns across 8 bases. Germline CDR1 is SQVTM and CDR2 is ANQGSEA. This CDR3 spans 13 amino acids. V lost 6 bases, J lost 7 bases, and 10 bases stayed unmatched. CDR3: CSVLEQGALGYTF. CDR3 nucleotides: TGCAGCGTGCTAGAGCAGGGGGCCCTTGGCTACACCTTC.

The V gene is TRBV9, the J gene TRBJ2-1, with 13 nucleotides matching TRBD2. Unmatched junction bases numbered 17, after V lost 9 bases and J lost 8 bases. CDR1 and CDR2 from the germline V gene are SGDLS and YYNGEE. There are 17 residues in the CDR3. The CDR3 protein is CATSWGTSGDVGDEQFF. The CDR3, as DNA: TGTGCCACCAGTTGGGGGACTAGCGGGGACGTAGGGGATGAGCAGTTCTTC.